This paragraph reports one TCR beta chain. Its antigen remains unidentified. The data originate from a study of post-analysis software for immune sequencing data. Across the study: In terms of disease course, relapsing-remitting, secondary progressive and progressive-relapsing multiple sclerosis were included. General study results and limits: Under F measure analysis, samples from one preparation batch co-clustered strongly. The study found significantly lower normalized Chao1 diversity in multiple sclerosis patients than in controls. Roughly five TRBV segments, including TRBV5-6, TRBV5-1 and TRBV20-1, were more frequent in patients than controls.

Tagging with unique molecular identifiers was a feature of the TCR beta cDNA libraries. With about 0.95 to 11 million T cells as the source, roughly 500,000 cDNA molecules resulted. One entry per CDR3 protein, called by TCRdb with MiXCR from the PCR reads. The sample contains roughly 800,000 distinct CDR3 sequences, about 57% of which appear only once. The CDR3 totals 12 residues. V dropped 6 bases and J dropped 4 bases, with 9 bases sitting between them. Germline CDR1 and CDR2: MGHRA and YSYEKL. This chain joins TRBV4-1 and TRBJ2-5; the D gene is possibly TRBD2 (5 bases). Sequencing was carried out using blood. The sequence was obtained from a girl aged 5-17 years with multiple sclerosis. The CDR3 reads CASRGEGETQYF. As DNA, the CDR3 is TGCGCCAGCAGGGGAGAGGGAGAGACCCAGTACTTC.